This T cell receptor (beta chain) was obtained from a study of shared clonotypes between healthy human individuals. The method was immunoSEQ multiplex PCR; TCRdb's version includes in-frame clones alone and lacks a portion of them. The data show approximately 2,200,000 clones, with just over 90% seen just once and approximately 1.7% held by the top ten. As regards this clone: Its antigen is not known.

Study-wide results and caveats: Even with large depth, rarefaction showed that sorted-subset sequencing was incomplete.

Naive CD8 cells comprised CD45RO-negative, CCR7-positively selected cells, excluding terminally differentiated effector memory CD45RA+ cells. The receptor comes from a man aged 18-30 years in good health. Some clones in this sample may be carry-over from other donors' samples. The source material was naive CD8+ T cells from PBMCs.

CDR3 DNA: TGTGCCAGCAGTCCCTCACCCCTACGGGAGCAGTACTTC. This gives the protein CASSPSPLREQYF. This chain links TRBV6-5 with TRBJ2-7; D remains ambiguous. The CDR3 totals 13 residues. V lost 5 bases and J lost 7, with 15 bases in between. Per germline, CDR1 MNHEY and CDR2 SVGAGI.